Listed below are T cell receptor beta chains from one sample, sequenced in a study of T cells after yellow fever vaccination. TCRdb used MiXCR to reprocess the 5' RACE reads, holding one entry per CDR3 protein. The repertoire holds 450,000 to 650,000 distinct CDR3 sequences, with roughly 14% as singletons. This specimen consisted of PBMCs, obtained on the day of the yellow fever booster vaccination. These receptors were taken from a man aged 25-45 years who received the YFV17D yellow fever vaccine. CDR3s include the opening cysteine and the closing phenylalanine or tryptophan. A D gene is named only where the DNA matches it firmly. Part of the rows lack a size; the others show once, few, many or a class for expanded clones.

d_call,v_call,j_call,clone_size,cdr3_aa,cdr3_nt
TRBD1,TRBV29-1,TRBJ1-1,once,CSVRGQDLLNTEAFF,TGCAGCGTCAGGGGACAGGACCTTTTGAACACTGAAGCTTTCTTT
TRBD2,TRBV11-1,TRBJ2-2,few,CASSGTSFTGELFF,TGTGCCAGCAGCGGGACTAGTTTCACCGGGGAGCTGTTTTTT
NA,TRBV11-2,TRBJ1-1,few,CASSSTLRTDTEAFF,TGTGCCAGCAGTTCGACGTTACGCACTGACACTGAAGCTTTCTTT
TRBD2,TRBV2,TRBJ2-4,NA,CASLMSGPRGGDIQYF,TGTGCCAGCTTGATGTCGGGCCCGCGGGGGGGGGACATTCAGTACTTC
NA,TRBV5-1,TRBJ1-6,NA,CASSLVPGPLHF,TGCGCCAGCAGCTTGGTACCGGGGCCCCTCCACTTT
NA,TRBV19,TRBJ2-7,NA,CASSSAGHRDEQYF,TGTGCCAGTAGTTCCGCGGGACACCGTGACGAGCAGTACTTC
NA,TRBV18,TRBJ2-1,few,CASSPLSNEQFF,TGTGCCAGCTCACCACTAAGCAATGAGCAGTTCTTC
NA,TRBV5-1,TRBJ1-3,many,CASSLTVSGNTIYF,TGCGCCAGCAGCTTGACAGTCTCTGGAAACACCATATATTTT
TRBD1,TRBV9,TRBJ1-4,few,CASSARQGGPEKLFF,TGTGCCAGCAGCGCCAGACAGGGCGGTCCGGAAAAACTGTTTTTT
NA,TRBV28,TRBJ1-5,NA,CASSLWDQPQHF,TGTGCCAGCAGTTTATGGGATCAGCCCCAGCATTTT
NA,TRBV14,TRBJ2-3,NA,CASSRDLGTDTQYF,TGTGCCAGCAGCCGCGACTTAGGCACAGATACGCAGTATTTT
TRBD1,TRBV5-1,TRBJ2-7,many,CASSLGAGGPPYEQYF,TGCGCCAGCAGCTTGGGGGCAGGGGGCCCGCCCTACGAGCAGTACTTC
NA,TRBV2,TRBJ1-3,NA,CASSVAGSGNTIYF,TGTGCCAGCAGTGTAGCAGGGTCTGGAAACACCATATATTTT
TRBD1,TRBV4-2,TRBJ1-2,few,CASSPTGRGYGYTF,TGTGCCAGCAGCCCGACAGGGAGAGGCTATGGCTACACCTTC
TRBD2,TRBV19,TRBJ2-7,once,CASSTTSGTYYEQYF,TGTGCCAGTAGTACAACTAGCGGGACCTACTACGAGCAGTACTTC
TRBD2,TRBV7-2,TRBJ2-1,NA,CASSLEAGEFDNEQFF,TGTGCCAGCAGCTTAGAGGCGGGGGAATTCGACAATGAGCAGTTCTTC
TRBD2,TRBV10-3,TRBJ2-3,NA,CAISASGENTQYF,TGTGCCATCAGTGCTAGCGGAGAAAATACGCAGTATTTT
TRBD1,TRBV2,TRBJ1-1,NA,CASREQGVTEAFF,TGTGCCAGCAGGGAACAGGGGGTCACTGAAGCTTTCTTT
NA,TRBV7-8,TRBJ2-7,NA,CASSLLGTNSYEQYF,TGTGCCAGCAGCTTATTGGGGACAAACTCCTACGAGCAGTACTTC
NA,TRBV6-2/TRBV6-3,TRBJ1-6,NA,CASSLDRPYNSPLHF,TGTGCCAGCAGCCTCGACAGGCCGTATAATTCACCCCTCCACTTT
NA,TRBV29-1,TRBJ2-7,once,CSVYDRNSYEQYF,TGCAGCGTTTATGACAGGAACTCCTACGAGCAGTACTTC
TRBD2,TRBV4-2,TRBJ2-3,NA,CASSHQLAGSTDTQYF,TGTGCCAGCAGCCACCAACTAGCGGGGTCCACAGATACGCAGTATTTT
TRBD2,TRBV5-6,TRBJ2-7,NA,CASSTHGLAIDEQYF,TGTGCCAGCAGCACCCACGGACTAGCGATAGACGAGCAGTACTTC
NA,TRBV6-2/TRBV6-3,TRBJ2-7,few,CASTMRTYGGNYEQYF,TGTGCCAGCACTATGAGGACTTATGGGGGAAACTACGAGCAGTACTTC
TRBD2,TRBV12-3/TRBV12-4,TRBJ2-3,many,CASSTTSGGSTDTQYF,TGTGCCAGCAGCACGACTAGCGGGGGGAGCACAGATACGCAGTATTTT
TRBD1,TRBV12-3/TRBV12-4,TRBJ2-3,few,CASGRDRVRYF,TGTGCCAGCGGCCGGGACAGGGTAAGGTATTTT
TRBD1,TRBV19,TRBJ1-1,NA,CASSIDSRDRGYYTEAFF,TGTGCCAGTAGTATAGATTCCCGGGACAGGGGGTATTACACTGAAGCTTTCTTT
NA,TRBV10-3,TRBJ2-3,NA,CAIVGDTDTQYF,TGTGCCATCGTCGGCGACACAGATACGCAGTATTTT
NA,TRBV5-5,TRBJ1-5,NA,CASSPVAGYNQPQHF,TGTGCCAGCAGCCCCGTTGCGGGGTACAATCAGCCCCAGCATTTT
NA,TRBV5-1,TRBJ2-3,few,CASSLGQAPDTQYF,TGCGCCAGCAGCTTGGGACAGGCCCCTGATACGCAGTATTTT
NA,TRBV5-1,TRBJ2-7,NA,CASSLGEGVPLEQYF,TGCGCCAGCAGCTTGGGAGAAGGGGTCCCCCTCGAGCAGTACTTC
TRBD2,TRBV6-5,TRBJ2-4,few,CASSYEGTSGNIQYF,TGTGCCAGCAGTTACGAGGGGACTAGCGGTAACATTCAGTACTTC
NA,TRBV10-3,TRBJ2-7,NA,CAIRIGGEQYF,TGTGCCATCAGGATAGGGGGCGAGCAGTACTTC
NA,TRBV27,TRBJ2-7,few,CASGSSEQYF,TGTGCCAGCGGGAGCTCCGAGCAGTACTTC
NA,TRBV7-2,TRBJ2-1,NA,CASSLWEYGNEQFF,TGTGCCAGCAGCTTATGGGAATACGGCAATGAGCAGTTCTTC
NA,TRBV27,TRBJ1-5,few,CASTHGVAQPQHF,TGTGCCAGCACCCACGGGGTAGCCCAGCCCCAGCATTTT
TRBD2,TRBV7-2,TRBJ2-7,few,CASSKAPTGGSGLLEQYF,TGTGCCAGCAGCAAAGCGCCCACTGGCGGGAGTGGACTTCTCGAGCAGTACTTC
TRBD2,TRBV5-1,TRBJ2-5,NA,CASSPRGGREETQYF,TGCGCCAGCAGCCCCCGGGGGGGCAGGGAAGAGACCCAGTACTTC
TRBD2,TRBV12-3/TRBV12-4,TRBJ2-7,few,CASSLSGRFEQYF,TGTGCCAGCAGTTTGAGCGGGAGGTTTGAGCAGTACTTC
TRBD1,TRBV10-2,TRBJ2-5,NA,CASEQGPGTQYF,TGCGCCAGTGAACAGGGGCCCGGGACCCAGTACTTC
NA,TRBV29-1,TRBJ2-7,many,CSVCTHERTSYEQYF,TGCAGCGTTTGCACCCATGAGCGGACCTCCTACGAGCAGTACTTC
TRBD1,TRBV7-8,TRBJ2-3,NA,CASNRLPGQGMTDTQYF,TGTGCCAGCAACCGACTACCGGGACAGGGGATGACAGATACGCAGTATTTT
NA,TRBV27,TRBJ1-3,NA,CASSLSGGDNTIYF,TGTGCCAGCAGTTTATCCGGGGGAGATAACACCATATATTTT
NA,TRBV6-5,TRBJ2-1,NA,CASSSAGARYNEQFF,TGTGCCAGCAGTTCGGCGGGGGCCCGGTACAATGAGCAGTTCTTC
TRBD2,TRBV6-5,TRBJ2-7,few,CASSYDRGGYEQYF,TGTGCCAGCAGTTACGATCGGGGGGGCTACGAGCAGTACTTC
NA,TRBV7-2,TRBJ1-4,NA,CASSLVAVATNEKLFF,TGTGCCAGCAGCCTAGTAGCGGTTGCAACTAATGAAAAACTGTTTTTT
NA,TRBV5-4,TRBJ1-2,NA,CASSLDSPGGTF,TGTGCCAGCAGCTTGGACAGCCCCGGTGGCACCTTC
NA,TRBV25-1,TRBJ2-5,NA,CASSDLSQETQYF,TGTGCCAGCAGTGACCTCAGCCAAGAGACCCAGTACTTC
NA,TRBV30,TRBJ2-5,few,CAWSTVRVETQYF,TGTGCCTGGAGTACCGTCAGGGTGGAGACCCAGTACTTC
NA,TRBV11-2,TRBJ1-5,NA,CASNYPNLSNWGKQPQHF,TGTGCCAGCAACTACCCCAACCTCAGTAATTGGGGGAAACAGCCCCAGCATTTT
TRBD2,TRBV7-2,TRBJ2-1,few,CASRSTSGGSNEQFF,TGTGCCAGCAGGTCGACTAGCGGGGGGTCTAATGAGCAGTTCTTC
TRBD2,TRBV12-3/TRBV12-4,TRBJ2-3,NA,CASSGTSGRRDTQYF,TGTGCCAGCAGTGGGACTAGCGGACGTCGGGATACGCAGTATTTT
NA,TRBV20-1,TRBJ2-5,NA,CSARSVQETQYF,TGCAGTGCTAGATCGGTACAAGAGACCCAGTACTTC
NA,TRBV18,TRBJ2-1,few,CASSPPGGTWGDEQFF,TGTGCCAGCTCACCACCAGGAGGAACTTGGGGAGATGAGCAGTTCTTC
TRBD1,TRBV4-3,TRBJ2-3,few,CASRTDRGAPDTQYF,TGCGCCAGCAGAACGGACAGGGGGGCCCCGGATACGCAGTATTTT
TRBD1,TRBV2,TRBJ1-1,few,CASSTDRGRTEAFF,TGTGCCAGCAGTACCGACAGGGGCCGGACTGAAGCTTTCTTT